This T cell receptor (beta chain) was profiled in a study of patients and donors after allogeneic stem cell transplantation. Via MiXCR, TCRdb re-called the RT-PCR reads, giving one row per CDR3 protein. The sample contains roughly 960,000 distinct CDR3 sequences, roughly 18% of which appear only once. V was clipped by 3 bases and J by 9 bases; unmatched bases: 8. This CDR3 contains 15 residues. The sequence was collected from a human donor who was either an allogeneic HSCT recipient or a stem cell or donor lymphocyte infusion donor (not recorded which). It is not recorded whose cells these are; they may come from a transplant donor. The rearrangement joins TRBV12-3 or TRBV12-4 to TRBJ2-1; TRBD2 matches 10 bases. Sequenced sample: blood, either unsorted or a sorted T cell fraction (not recorded which). The CDR3 loop reads CASSFSSGSISEQFF. The CDR3 nucleotides read TGTGCCAGCAGTTTCTCTAGCGGGAGTATTAGTGAGCAGTTCTTC.